Here is one T cell receptor (beta chain) with its context. Antigen unknown. Naive-designated CD8 cells lacked CD45RO, were positively enriched for CCR7, and omitted terminally differentiated effector memory CD45RA+ cells. The sample is drawn from a study of shared clonotypes between healthy human individuals. Trimming pared 3 bases from V and 4 bases from J, leaving 12 bases between. The germline gives CDR1 SQVTM, CDR2 ANQGSEA. The CDR3 extends over 13 amino acids. Regarding the study as a whole: Estimated richness was generally greater in naive than memory subsets.

The protocol was immunoSEQ multiplex PCR, while the TCRdb copy is restricted to in-frame clones and leaves out a portion. The sample lists roughly 2.1 million clones, 85% to 95% occurring once. Sequencing used naive CD8+ T cells from PBMCs. This sequence originates from a man aged 18 to 29 in good health. Some clones in this sample may be carry-over from other donors' samples. The J gene is TRBJ1-2, the V gene TRBV29-1; D is possibly TRBD1 (6 bases). CDR3 DNA: TGCAGCGTTGAGGGGCAGGGGCTCTATGGCTACACCTTC. Translating it yields CSVEGQGLYGYTF.